The clone carrying this T cell receptor (beta chain) has only a few counts. Its matching antigen is unknown. This sample is part of a study of beta chain features in type 1 diabetes. Study results and limitations: VDJ junctions from type 1 diabetes patients carried fewer insertions and larger deletions. The similarity of naive, central memory and Treg TCRB repertoires appeared greater among patients than among healthy donors.

Expressed TCRB transcripts were sequenced because the entire RNA isolate underwent reverse transcription. TCRdb's table, derived via immunoSEQ multiplex PCR, lists solely in-frame clones and lacks some. The data show roughly 400,000 clones, with approximately 15% seen just once and roughly 0.019% held by the top ten. The CDR3 extends over 14 amino acids. Per germline, CDR1 SGDLS and CDR2 YYNGEE. Between the trimmed V and J ends, which lost 4 bases and 8 bases, there was a span of 18 bases. The genes are TRBV9 and TRBJ1-2, with D uncertain. Material: naive CD4+ T cells from blood. The receptor was isolated from a woman aged 18 to 35 in good health. The chain's CDR3 is CASSPVRTGDGYTF. CDR3 coding DNA: TGTGCCAGCAGCCCAGTTAGGACTGGTGACGGCTACACCTTC.